This TCR beta chain was profiled in a study of shared clonotypes between healthy human individuals. Study at large: A couple of women and a few men aged 18 to 49 served as donors. Whole-study findings and limits: The sampled material consisted only of blood, and tissue repertoires are likely to differ. Several donors showed sharing of approximately 5% of naive CD4 clonotypes.

Replicate PCRs from sorted subsets contained 200 ng DNA, which is 31,000 or so T cell genomes. Using immunoSEQ multiplex PCR, the repertoire was profiled, and TCRdb retains in-frame clones only, with some absent. The table has under 1,100,000 clones, around three quarters seen once. As regards this clone: What it binds is unknown.

This CDR3 comprises 17 residues. V shed 2 bases and J 4 bases; nucleotides not matched to a gene: 11. In germline, CDR1 is SGHRS, CDR2 YFSETQ. Sample: memory CD4+ T cells from PBMCs. Subset: CD45RA-negative fraction. The gene calls are TRBV5-1 and TRBJ2-1; 8 nucleotides line up with TRBD2. The receptor was isolated from a man between 18 and 35 years old in good health. Some clones in this sample may be carry-over from other donors' samples. The CDR3 DNA reads TGCGCCAGCAGCTTTAACCCGAGCGGGAGTGGGTACAATGAGCAGTTCTTC. Translated: CASSFNPSGSGYNEQFF.